The rows below give T cell receptor beta chains drawn from one sample of a study of human T cells and chemical hapten exposure. Using its own MiXCR run on the RACE reads, TCRdb lists one record per CDR3 protein. The sample yields tens of thousands of distinct CDR3 sequences, 8% to 10% seen once. The starting material was whole blood, obtained in connection with sensitization to the hapten diphenylcyclopropenone (DPC). These receptor sequences come from a man aged 30-40 years with alopecia areata. Some clones in this sample may be carry-over from other donors' samples. Both conserved end residues are part of each CDR3. D genes are given only for firm matches. For some rows the clone size is stated as once, few or many, or as a class when expanded; others skip it.

J,V,D,size,DNA,CDR3
TRBJ1-2,TRBV7-9,-,few,TGTGCCAGCAGCTTAGTGGCAGGCTCCTATGGCTACACCTTC,CASSLVAGSYGYTF
TRBJ2-7,TRBV27,-,-,TGTGCCAGCAGTTTATACGGGAGTTCCTACGAGCAGTACTTC,CASSLYGSSYEQYF
TRBJ2-3,TRBV2,-,few,TGTGCCAGCAGTGAATCCCGCCTTTTGGGACCGCGACTCACAGATACGCAGTATTTT,CASSESRLLGPRLTDTQYF
TRBJ2-3,TRBV5-4,-,many,TGTGCCAGCAGCTTGGGGGAGCGCACAGATACGCAGTATTTT,CASSLGERTDTQYF
TRBJ2-5,TRBV11-2,-,few,TGTGCCAGCAGCTCTCTGGATAACAGCCAAGAGACCCAGTACTTC,CASSSLDNSQETQYF
TRBJ2-7,TRBV6-2/TRBV6-3,-,few,TGTGCCAGCAGTTACCCGCCAATTGCAGGGGCCTACGAGCAGTACTTC,CASSYPPIAGAYEQYF
TRBJ1-5,TRBV6-2/TRBV6-3,TRBD1,many,TGTGCCAGCAGCCCCGGGACAGGGGGCTCCTATAGCAATCAGCCCCAGCATTTT,CASSPGTGGSYSNQPQHF
TRBJ2-7,TRBV4-3,-,-,TGCGCCAGCAGCGTCGGCAGGGACTACGAGCAGTACTTC,CASSVGRDYEQYF
TRBJ2-1,TRBV7-5,-,-,-,CISVSEALEGSSSYNEQFF
TRBJ1-5,TRBV6-2/TRBV6-3,-,-,TGTGCCAGCAGTTACTCAAGGGCGTCGAGCACTCAGCCCCAGCATTTT,CASSYSRASSTQPQHF
TRBJ1-1,TRBV6-2/TRBV6-3,TRBD1,once,TGTGCCAGCAGTTCGGACAGGGCTCCTACGAAGCCTTTCTTT,CASSSDRAPTKPFF
TRBJ2-1,TRBV29-1,TRBD1,-,TGCAGCGGATCCGGGACAGGGAGGAAGAATGAGCAGTTCTTC,CSGSGTGRKNEQFF
TRBJ1-2,TRBV29-1,TRBD1,many,TGCAGCGCAAACAACAGGGACAGTGACTACACCTTC,CSANNRDSDYTF
TRBJ2-3,TRBV4-3,TRBD1,many,TGCGCCAGCAGCCGCTTCCCGGGACAGGGCGGCGATACGCAGTATTTT,CASSRFPGQGGDTQYF
TRBJ2-7,TRBV30,-,-,TGTGCCTGGAGTGGTCCCCGCGGGGACGTCGCTAGCTACGAGCAGTACTTC,CAWSGPRGDVASYEQYF
TRBJ1-5,TRBV27,TRBD1,many,TGTGCCAGCAGCCCCGGGACAGCTAATAGCAATCAGCCCCAGCATTTT,CASSPGTANSNQPQHF
TRBJ1-5,TRBV19,TRBD1,few,TGTGCCAGTAGTACCGACAGGGTCGTGCCCCAGCATTTT,CASSTDRVVPQHF
TRBJ2-7,TRBV18,TRBD2,many,TGTGCCAGCTCACCGACCGGGGTGACTAGCGGGAAAAACAACGAGCAGTACTTC,CASSPTGVTSGKNNEQYF
TRBJ2-1,TRBV6-2/TRBV6-3,-,-,TGTGCCAGCAGCCTCTCAGGGCTAGGAAACAATGAGCAGTTCTTC,CASSLSGLGNNEQFF
TRBJ1-1,TRBV12-2,-,few,TGTGCAAGTCGCTTATCTTCCGGGACGATGAACACTGAAGCTTTCTTT,CASRLSSGTMNTEAFF
TRBJ2-5,TRBV5-5,TRBD1,many,TGTGCCAGCAGCCGTGGGACAGCTCAAGAGACCCAGTACTTC,CASSRGTAQETQYF
TRBJ2-6,TRBV10-3,-,few,TGTGCCATCAGTGACGGTTCGGGGGCCAACGTCCTGACTTTC,CAISDGSGANVLTF
TRBJ1-2,TRBV20-1,TRBD1,many,TGCAGTGCCGGGACAGCTCCATTTGTATATGGCTACACCTTC,CSAGTAPFVYGYTF
TRBJ2-1,TRBV6-5,-,-,TGTGCCAGCAGTTTTAAAGGAAATGAGCAGTTCTTC,CASSFKGNEQFF
TRBJ2-7,TRBV28,-,many,TGTGCCAGCAGAGGGGCCGGGAGCTCCTACGAGCAGTACTTC,CASRGAGSSYEQYF
TRBJ2-5,TRBV3-1,TRBD2,many,TGTGCCAGCAGCCAAGATACTAGCGGGCCTTTAGAGACCCAGTACTTC,CASSQDTSGPLETQYF
TRBJ2-3,TRBV3-1,-,-,TGTGCCAGCAGCCAAGAACCCACAGGGTGGGATACGCAGTATTTT,CASSQEPTGWDTQYF
TRBJ2-3,TRBV5-8,-,-,TGTGCCAGCAGCTCCCTTGGGGTCCGGCCCACAGATACGCAGTATTTT,CASSSLGVRPTDTQYF
TRBJ2-5,TRBV7-2,TRBD2,many,TGTGCCAGCAGCGCCACTAGCGGGGGGGCCGCCCTTCAAGAGACCCAGTACTTC,CASSATSGGAALQETQYF
TRBJ2-1,TRBV14,TRBD1,many,TGTGCCAGCAGCCAGAACCCAGACAGGGAGGAGCAGTTCTTC,CASSQNPDREEQFF
TRBJ1-4,TRBV5-1,TRBD1,-,TGCGCCAGCAGCTCGACAGGGCCTAATGAAAAACTGTTTTTT,CASSSTGPNEKLFF
TRBJ1-6,TRBV4-1,-,-,TGCGCCAGCAGCCAAGAAGGGACACCGAATTCACCCCTCCACTTT,CASSQEGTPNSPLHF
TRBJ1-1,TRBV18,-,many,TGTGCCAGCTCACCCACAGGGAGTGGGAACACTGAAGCTTTCTTT,CASSPTGSGNTEAFF
TRBJ2-5,TRBV5-6,TRBD2,many,TGTGCCAGCAGCTTCGCGACTAGCGAGACCCAGTACTTC,CASSFATSETQYF
TRBJ2-1,TRBV29-1,-,-,TGCAGCGCCCAGACTAGTTACAATGAGCAGTTCTTC,CSAQTSYNEQFF
TRBJ2-3,TRBV28,-,many,TGTGCCAGCAGTCGCCGCACAGGTGTCACAGATACGCAGTATTTT,CASSRRTGVTDTQYF
TRBJ2-6,TRBV12-3/TRBV12-4,-,many,TGTGCCAGCAGTTTGGGCAACTCTGGGGCCAACGTCCTGACTTTC,CASSLGNSGANVLTF
TRBJ2-1,TRBV20-1,-,many,TGCAGTGCTAGAGATAAGGGGGGGTTGGACAATGAGCAGTTCTTC,CSARDKGGLDNEQFF
TRBJ1-4,TRBV6-6,-,few,TGTGCCAGCACCTCAAAGGCTTTCAGTGAAAAACTGTTTTTT,CASTSKAFSEKLFF
TRBJ2-3,TRBV7-6,TRBD2,many,TGTGCCAGCAGCTTAGGGGGGGGACTGCTCACAGATACGCAGTATTTT,CASSLGGGLLTDTQYF
TRBJ1-1,TRBV27,TRBD1,-,TGTGCCAGCAGTCCTGGACAGGGAATCGCTGAAGCTTTCTTT,CASSPGQGIAEAFF
TRBJ1-1,TRBV7-9,-,-,TGTGCCACCCAGAAGCGTCCCGAGCGGACTGAAGCTTTCTTT,CATQKRPERTEAFF
TRBJ2-7,TRBV12-3/TRBV12-4,TRBD2,-,TGTGCCAGCAGTTTATCCGCGGGGGTTCCCTACGAGCAGTACTTC,CASSLSAGVPYEQYF
TRBJ2-3,TRBV4-2,-,medium-sized,TGTGCCAGCAGCCAAGCACCCCCAGCTTCAGGCGGCGGCACAGATACGCAGTATTTT,CASSQAPPASGGGTDTQYF
TRBJ1-5,TRBV12-3/TRBV12-4,-,many,TGTGCCAGCAGTTTTGGCGGTTCCAATCAGCCCCAGCATTTT,CASSFGGSNQPQHF
TRBJ2-3,TRBV6-2/TRBV6-3,-,few,TGTGCCAGCAGTCCCCAGGGGATAGGGGCAGATACGCAGTATTTT,CASSPQGIGADTQYF
TRBJ1-2,TRBV29-1,-,-,TGCAGCGTTGAAGATCAGTGGCTGGGCTACACCTTC,CSVEDQWLGYTF
TRBJ2-7,TRBV23-1,-,many,TGCGCCAGCAGTCAAAAGCTCGGGAATTCGGGCGAGCAGTACTTC,CASSQKLGNSGEQYF
TRBJ1-2,TRBV2,-,many,TGTGCCAGCAGTGTAGGCGGGGGCCCCAGCCAGGATGGCTACACCTTC,CASSVGGGPSQDGYTF